The present T cell receptor (beta chain) was sequenced within a study of molecular identifiers for immune sequencing clone quantification. This clonotype was recorded many times. In germline, CDR1 is MNHEY, CDR2 SVGEGT. The CDR3 is 16 residues long. The ends were cut back, 0 bases at V and 0 bases at J, with 11 bases in the middle. TCRdb called the PCR reads again in MiXCR, with one record for every CDR3 protein. The sample lists some 97,000 distinct CDR3 sequences, less than 25% occurring once. The source is a human donor in good health. Some libraries in this study had Jurkat cell RNA spiked in. Input material: naive CD8+ T cells from blood, with Jurkat cell RNA spiked in. Subset denoted: FACS-sorted CD8+CD4-CCR7+CD45RA+ naive T cells. The rearrangement uses TRBV6-2 or TRBV6-3 and TRBJ1-1, with TRBD1 as a possible D gene (5 bases). CDR3 in amino acids: CASSYSRQSMNTEAFF. The CDR3 DNA reads TGTGCCAGCAGTTACTCGAGACAGTCCATGAACACTGAAGCTTTCTTT.